Listed here is a single T cell receptor (beta chain). The trim removed 3 bases at V and 4 bases at J, leaving 5 bases unmatched. CDR1 and CDR2 from the germline V gene are SGHTA and FQGNSA. CDR3 length equals 14 residues. The data belong to a study of low-dose radiotherapy and immunotherapy resistance in tumors. Across the study: Patients' oral aspirin dose was 300 mg daily across four cycles from cycle 1 day 1.

Time point here: after trial treatment. Treatment in this sample: LDRT plus nivolumab, ipilimumab, low-dose cyclophosphamide and aspirin (RACIN trial). Donors were treated with nivolumab, ipilimumab, aspirin, and low-dose cyclophosphamide and radiotherapy. Qualifying patients carried advanced solid tumors devoid of tumor-infiltrating lymphocytes. Primers targeting TRAV and TRBV primed first-strand cDNA, covering alpha and beta chains. TCRs were amplified for roughly 20 PCR cycles with a constant-region primer and V-primer adapter. A single record per CDR3 protein comes from TCRdb applying MiXCR to the reads. The sample consists of 65,000 to 85,000 distinct CDR3 sequences, about a sixth of them appearing once.

The material was PBMCs, obtained after low-dose radiotherapy plus immunotherapy. The sequence derives from a male donor with prostate cancer. V gene TRBV7-2 combines with J gene TRBJ2-7; 8 nucleotides line up with TRBD2. CDR3 DNA: TGTGCCAGCAGCTTGGGACTAGGAAAGTACGAGCAGTACTTC. This codes for CASSLGLGKYEQYF.